This T cell receptor beta chain stems from a study of control samples from healthy donors and cancer patients. Assay used: immunoSEQ multiplex PCR; TCRdb lists only in-frame clones, some missing. The repertoire consists of about 84,000 clones, with around 84% occurring once and the leading ten covering more than 9%. Germline V gene sequence: CDR1 SNHLY, CDR2 FYNNEI. The length of the CDR3 is 14 residues. Trimming cost V 4 bases and J 2 bases, with 11 bases left between them. The count of this clone is one. Sequenced material: PBMCs. This receptor was taken from a man aged 55 to 70 with head and neck cancer. V gene TRBV2 combines with J gene TRBJ1-1; unclear D gene. The CDR3 loop is CASSVAGYNTEAFF. DNA for the CDR3: TGTGCCAGCAGTGTAGCAGGATATAACACTGAAGCTTTCTTT.